This T cell receptor beta chain was found in a study of shared clonotypes between healthy human individuals. This table comes from immunoSEQ multiplex PCR, and its TCRdb copy is limited to in-frame clones, with some not included. This sample has around 690,000 clones, with roughly 88% found just once. The CDR3 length is 14 residues. V was cut by 0 bases and J by 5 bases, with 10 bases left in between. Germline V CDR1 and CDR2: MGHDK, SYGVNS. The chain has TRBV25-1 and TRBJ2-5; no definite D call. The origin of this receptor is a man aged 18 to 29 in good health. Some clones in this sample may be carry-over from other donors' samples. Material for sequencing was memory CD8+ T cells from PBMCs. Subset here: CD45RO+ cells pooled with CCR7-negative TemRA cells. CDR3 residues: CASSEYLPIETQYF. Written as DNA, the CDR3 is TGTGCCAGCAGTGAATACTTGCCGATTGAGACCCAGTACTTC.